The T cell receptor beta chain described here comes from a study of cytomegalovirus exposure and HLA in healthy donors. Findings and caveats of the study: The productive fraction for most TCR beta V segments was about 87% or about 30% in an earlier analysis. Judged likely to be a sequencing artifact was a cluster of highly shared sequence variants. An Asian-associated ancestry cluster reportedly showed fewer N-insertions than the roughly 670-donor mean in a later analysis. It was reported that TCR beta sequences correctly inferred the HLA-A and HLA-B alleles for most subjects.

In regard to this clone: Its cognate antigen is unknown.

Deletions cut 2 bases from V and 3 bases from J, with 16 bases between. Looked up from germline, CDR1 is SGHDT and CDR2 is YYEEEE. The CDR3 has 16 residues. PCR used 60 Vbeta primers and 13 Jbeta primers. The method was immunoSEQ multiplex PCR; TCRdb's version includes in-frame clones alone and lacks a portion of them. The table includes roughly 130,000 clones, 75% to 85% detected once. The sequenced sample was PBMCs. V usage is TRBV5-6 and J usage is TRBJ2-3; perhaps TRBD2 as D (6 bases). The sequence was collected from a male donor in good health and CMV-seropositive. In nucleotides, the CDR3 is TGTGCCAGCAGCTTCCCGCCGGAGGGGATGACAGATACGCAGTATTTT. Translating it yields CASSFPPEGMTDTQYF.